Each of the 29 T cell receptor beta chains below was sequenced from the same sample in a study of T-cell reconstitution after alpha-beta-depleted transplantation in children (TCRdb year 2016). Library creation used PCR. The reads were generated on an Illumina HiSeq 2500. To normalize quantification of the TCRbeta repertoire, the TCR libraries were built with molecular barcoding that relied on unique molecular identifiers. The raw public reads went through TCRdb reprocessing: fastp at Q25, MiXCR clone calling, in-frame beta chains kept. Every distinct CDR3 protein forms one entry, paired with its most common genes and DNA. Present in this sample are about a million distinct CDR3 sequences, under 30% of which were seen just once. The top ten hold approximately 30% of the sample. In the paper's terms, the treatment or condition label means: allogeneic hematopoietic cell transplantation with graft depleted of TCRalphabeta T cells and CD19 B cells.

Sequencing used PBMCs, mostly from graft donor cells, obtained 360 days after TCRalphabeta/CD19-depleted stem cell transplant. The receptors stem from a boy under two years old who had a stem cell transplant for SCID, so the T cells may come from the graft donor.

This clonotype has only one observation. CDR3 sequence (DNA): TGCAGTGCTAGAGGAGGGGGGGGTCGGGAGACCCAGTACTTC. Translated: CSARGGGGRETQYF. This chain connects TRBV20-1 to TRBJ2-5; D possibly corresponds to TRBD2 (7 bases). The CDR3 is 14 amino acids. Trimming removed 1 base from V and 5 bases from J, with 14 bases in between. Germline CDR1 and CDR2: DFQATT and SNEGSKA (reference sequence).

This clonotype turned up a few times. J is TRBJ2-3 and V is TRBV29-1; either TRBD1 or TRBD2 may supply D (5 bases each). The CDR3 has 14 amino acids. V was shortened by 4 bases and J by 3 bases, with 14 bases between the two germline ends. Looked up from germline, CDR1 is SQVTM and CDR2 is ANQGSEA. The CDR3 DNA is TGCAGCGTTGCGTCAGGGAGCCGAACAGATACGCAGTATTTT. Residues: CSVASGSRTDTQYF.

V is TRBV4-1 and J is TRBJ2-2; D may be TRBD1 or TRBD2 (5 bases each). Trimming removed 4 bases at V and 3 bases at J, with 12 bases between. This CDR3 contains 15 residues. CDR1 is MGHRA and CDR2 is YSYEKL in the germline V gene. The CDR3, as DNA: TGCGCCAGCAGCCCAACCGGGGCGGACACCGGGGAGCTGTTTTTT. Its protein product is CASSPTGADTGELFF.

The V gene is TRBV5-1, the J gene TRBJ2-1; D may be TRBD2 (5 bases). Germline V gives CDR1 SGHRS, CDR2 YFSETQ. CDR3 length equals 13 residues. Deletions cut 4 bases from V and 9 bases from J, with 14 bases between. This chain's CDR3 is CASSLAEGGEQFF. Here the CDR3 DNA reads TGCGCCAGCAGCCTGGCCGAGGGCGGTGAGCAGTTCTTC.

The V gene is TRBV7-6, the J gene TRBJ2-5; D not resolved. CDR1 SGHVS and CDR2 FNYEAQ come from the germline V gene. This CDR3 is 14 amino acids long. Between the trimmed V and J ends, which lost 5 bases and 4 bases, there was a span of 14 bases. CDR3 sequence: CASSPSALAETQYF. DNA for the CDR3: TGTGCCAGCAGCCCATCCGCCCTTGCAGAGACCCAGTACTTC.

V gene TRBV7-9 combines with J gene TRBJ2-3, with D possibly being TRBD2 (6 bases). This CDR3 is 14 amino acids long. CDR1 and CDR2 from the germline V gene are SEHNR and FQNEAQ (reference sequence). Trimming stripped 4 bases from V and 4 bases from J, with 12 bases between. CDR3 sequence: CASSSGTFSDTQYF. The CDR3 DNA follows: TGTGCCAGCAGCTCCGGGACTTTCTCAGATACGCAGTATTTT. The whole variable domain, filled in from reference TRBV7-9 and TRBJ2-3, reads DTGVSQNPRHKITKRGQNVTFRCDPISEHNRLYWYRQTLGQGPEFLTYFQNEAQLEKSRLLSDRFSAERPKGSFSTLEIQRTEQGDSAMYLCASSSGTFSDTQYFGPGTRLTVL.

DNA of the CDR3: TGTGCTAGTGGTTCGATTTTCTACGAGCAGTACTTC. Its protein product is CASGSIFYEQYF. The chain couples TRBV12-5 to TRBJ2-7; D is undetermined. Trimming removed 4 bases at V and 3 bases at J, with 7 bases between. CDR3 length: 12 amino acids. Germline V CDR1 and CDR2: LGHNT, FRNRAP. The whole variable domain, filled in from reference TRBV12-5 and TRBJ2-7, reads DARVTQTPRHKVTEMGQEVTMRCQPILGHNTVFWYRQTMMQGLELLAYFRNRAPLDDSGMPKDRFSAEMPDATLATLKIQPSEPRDSAVYFCASGSIFYEQYFGPGTRLTVT.

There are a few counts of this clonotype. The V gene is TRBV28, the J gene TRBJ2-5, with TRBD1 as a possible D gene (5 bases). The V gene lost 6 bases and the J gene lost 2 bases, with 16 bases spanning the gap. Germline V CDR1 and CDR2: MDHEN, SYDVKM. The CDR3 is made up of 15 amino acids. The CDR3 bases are TGTGCCAGCAGCAGGACACCTGTCCGTCAAGAGACCCAGTACTTC. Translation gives CASSRTPVRQETQYF.

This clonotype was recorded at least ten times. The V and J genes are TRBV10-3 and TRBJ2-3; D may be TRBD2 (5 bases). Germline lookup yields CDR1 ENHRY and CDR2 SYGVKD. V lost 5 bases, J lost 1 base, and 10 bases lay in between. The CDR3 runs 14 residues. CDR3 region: CAISQARGTDTQYF. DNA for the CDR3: TGTGCCATCAGTCAAGCGCGGGGCACAGATACGCAGTATTTT.

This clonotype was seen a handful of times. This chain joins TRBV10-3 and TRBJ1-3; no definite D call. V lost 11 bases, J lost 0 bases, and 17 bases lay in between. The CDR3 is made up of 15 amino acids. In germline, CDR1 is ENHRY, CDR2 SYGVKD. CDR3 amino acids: CAALSGGSSGNTIYF. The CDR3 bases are TGTGCCGCCCTCTCGGGCGGTAGCTCTGGAAACACCATATATTTT.

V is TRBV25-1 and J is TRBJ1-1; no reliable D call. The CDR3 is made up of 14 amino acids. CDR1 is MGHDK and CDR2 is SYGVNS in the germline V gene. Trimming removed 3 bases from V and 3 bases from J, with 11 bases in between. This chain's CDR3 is CASSEDGWHTEAFF. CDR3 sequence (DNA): TGTGCCAGCAGTGAGGACGGTTGGCACACTGAAGCTTTCTTT. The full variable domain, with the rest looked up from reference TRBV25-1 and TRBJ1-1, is EADIYQTPRYLVIGTGKKITLECSQTMGHDKMYWYQQDPGMELHLIHYSYGVNSTEKGDLSSESTVSRIRTEHFPLTLESARPSHTSQYLCASSEDGWHTEAFFGQGTRLTVV.

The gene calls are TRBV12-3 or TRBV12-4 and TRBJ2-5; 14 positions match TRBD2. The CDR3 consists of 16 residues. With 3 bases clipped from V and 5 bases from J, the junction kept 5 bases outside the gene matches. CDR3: CASSLGLAGARETQYF. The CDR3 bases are TGTGCCAGCAGTTTGGGACTAGCGGGGGCTCGGGAGACCCAGTACTTC.

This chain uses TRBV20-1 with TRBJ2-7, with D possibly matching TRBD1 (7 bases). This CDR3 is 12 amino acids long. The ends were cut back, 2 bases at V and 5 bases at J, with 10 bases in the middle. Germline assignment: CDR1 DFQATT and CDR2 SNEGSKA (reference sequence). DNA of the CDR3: TGCAGTGCTAGACCCAGGGGGGACGAGCAGTACTTC. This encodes CSARPRGDEQYF.

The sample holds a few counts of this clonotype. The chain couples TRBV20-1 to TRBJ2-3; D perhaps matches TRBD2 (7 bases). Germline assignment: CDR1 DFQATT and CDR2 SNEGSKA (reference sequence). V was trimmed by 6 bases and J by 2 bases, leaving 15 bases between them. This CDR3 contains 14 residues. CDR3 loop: CSARLRGHTDTQYF. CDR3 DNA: TGCAGTGCCAGGTTGCGGGGGCACACAGATACGCAGTATTTT.

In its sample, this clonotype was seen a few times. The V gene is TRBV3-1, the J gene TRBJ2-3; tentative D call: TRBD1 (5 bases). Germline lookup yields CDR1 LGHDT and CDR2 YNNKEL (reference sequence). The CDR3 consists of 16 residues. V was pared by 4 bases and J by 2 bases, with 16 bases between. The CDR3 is CASSPRTPGPTDTQYF. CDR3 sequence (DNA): TGTGCCAGCAGCCCGCGGACCCCAGGGCCCACAGATACGCAGTATTTT.

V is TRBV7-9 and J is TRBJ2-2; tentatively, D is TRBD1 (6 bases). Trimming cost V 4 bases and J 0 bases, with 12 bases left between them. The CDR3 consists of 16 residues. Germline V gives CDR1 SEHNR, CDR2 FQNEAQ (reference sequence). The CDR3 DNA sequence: TGTGCCAGCAGCTCCAGGACAGCCCCGAACACCGGGGAGCTGTTTTTT. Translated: CASSSRTAPNTGELFF.

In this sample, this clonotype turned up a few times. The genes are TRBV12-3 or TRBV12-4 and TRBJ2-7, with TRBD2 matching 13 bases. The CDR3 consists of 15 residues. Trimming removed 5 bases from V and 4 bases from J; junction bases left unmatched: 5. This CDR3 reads CASSELAGGPYEQYF. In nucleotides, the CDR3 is TGTGCCAGCAGTGAACTAGCGGGGGGGCCGTACGAGCAGTACTTC.

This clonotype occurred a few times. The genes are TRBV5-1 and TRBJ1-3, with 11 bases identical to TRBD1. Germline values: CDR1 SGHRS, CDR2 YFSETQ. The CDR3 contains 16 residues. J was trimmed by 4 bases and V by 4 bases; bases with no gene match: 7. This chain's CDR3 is CASSLGDRGSGNTIYF. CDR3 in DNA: TGCGCCAGCAGCCTGGGGGACAGGGGGTCAGGAAACACCATATATTTT.

The CDR3 loop is CATSHADSQETQYF. CDR3 bases: TGTGCCACCAGCCACGCCGACAGCCAAGAGACCCAGTACTTC. This chain joins TRBV15 and TRBJ2-5, with a possible D match to TRBD1 (5 bases). CDR3 length: 14 amino acids. Germline loops: CDR1 LNHNV, CDR2 YYDKDF (reference sequence). Trimming removed 5 bases from V and 1 base from J, with 11 bases in between.

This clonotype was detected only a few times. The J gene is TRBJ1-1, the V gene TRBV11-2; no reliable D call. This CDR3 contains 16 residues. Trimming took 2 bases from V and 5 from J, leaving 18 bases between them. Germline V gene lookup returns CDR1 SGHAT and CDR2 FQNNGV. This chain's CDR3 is CASSLLAGSIPTEAFF. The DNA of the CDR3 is TGTGCCAGCAGCTTATTAGCGGGTTCAATCCCGACTGAAGCTTTCTTT. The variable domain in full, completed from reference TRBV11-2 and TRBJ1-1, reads EAGVAQSPRYKIIEKRQSVAFWCNPISGHATLYWYQQILGQGPKLLIQFQNNGVVDDSQLPKDRFSAERLKGVDSTLKIQPAKLEDSAVYLCASSLLAGSIPTEAFFGQGTRLTVV.

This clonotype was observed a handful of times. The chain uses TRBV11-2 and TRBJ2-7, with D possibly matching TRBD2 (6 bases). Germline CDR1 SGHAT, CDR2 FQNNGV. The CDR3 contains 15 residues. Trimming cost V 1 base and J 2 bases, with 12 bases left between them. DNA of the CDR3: TGTGCCAGCAGCTTAGGGCGGGGACGGACCTACGAGCAGTACTTC. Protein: CASSLGRGRTYEQYF. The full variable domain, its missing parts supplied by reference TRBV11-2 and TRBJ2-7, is EAGVAQSPRYKIIEKRQSVAFWCNPISGHATLYWYQQILGQGPKLLIQFQNNGVVDDSQLPKDRFSAERLKGVDSTLKIQPAKLEDSAVYLCASSLGRGRTYEQYFGPGTRLTVT.

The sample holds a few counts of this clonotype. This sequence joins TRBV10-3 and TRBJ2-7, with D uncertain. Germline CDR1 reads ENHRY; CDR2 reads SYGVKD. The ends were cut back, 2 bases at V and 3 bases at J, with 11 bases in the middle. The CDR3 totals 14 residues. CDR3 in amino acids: CAISERGTSYEQYF. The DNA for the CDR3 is TGTGCCATCAGTGAGAGAGGCACAAGCTACGAGCAGTACTTC.

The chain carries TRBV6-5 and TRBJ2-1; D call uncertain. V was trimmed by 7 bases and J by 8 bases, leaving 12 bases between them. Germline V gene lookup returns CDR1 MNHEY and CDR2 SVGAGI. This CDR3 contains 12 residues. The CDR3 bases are TGTGCCAGCAAGGGTTACGCGGATGAGCAGTTCTTC. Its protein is CASKGYADEQFF.

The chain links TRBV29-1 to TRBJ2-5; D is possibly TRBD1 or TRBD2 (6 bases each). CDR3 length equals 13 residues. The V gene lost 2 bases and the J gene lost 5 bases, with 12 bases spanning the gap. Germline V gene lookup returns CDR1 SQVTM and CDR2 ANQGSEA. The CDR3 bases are TGCAGCGTTGAACGGGGGCTGCGGGAGACCCAGTACTTC. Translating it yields CSVERGLRETQYF.

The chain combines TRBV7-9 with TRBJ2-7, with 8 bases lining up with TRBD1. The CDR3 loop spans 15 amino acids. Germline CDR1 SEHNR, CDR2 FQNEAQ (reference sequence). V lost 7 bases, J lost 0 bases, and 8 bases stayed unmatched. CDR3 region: CASNDGTGISYEQYF. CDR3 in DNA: TGTGCCAGCAACGACGGGACAGGCATCTCCTACGAGCAGTACTTC.

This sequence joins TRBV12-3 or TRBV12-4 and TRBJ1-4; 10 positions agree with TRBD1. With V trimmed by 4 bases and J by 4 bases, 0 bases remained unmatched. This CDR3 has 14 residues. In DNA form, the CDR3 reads TGTGCCAGCAGTTGGACAGGGGGTAATGAAAAACTGTTTTTT. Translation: CASSWTGGNEKLFF.

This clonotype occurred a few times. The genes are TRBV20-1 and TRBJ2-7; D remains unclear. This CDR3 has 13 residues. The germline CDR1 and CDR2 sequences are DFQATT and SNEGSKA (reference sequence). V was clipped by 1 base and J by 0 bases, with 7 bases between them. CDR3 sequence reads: CSARGLDSYEQYF. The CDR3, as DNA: TGCAGTGCTAGAGGTCTAGACTCCTACGAGCAGTACTTC.

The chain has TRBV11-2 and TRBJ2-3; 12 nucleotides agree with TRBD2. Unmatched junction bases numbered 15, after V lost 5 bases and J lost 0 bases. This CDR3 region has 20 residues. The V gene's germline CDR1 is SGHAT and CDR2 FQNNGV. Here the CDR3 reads CASSTRAGLAGPASTDTQYF. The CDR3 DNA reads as TGTGCCAGCAGCACCCGCGCGGGACTAGCGGGTCCAGCTAGCACAGATACGCAGTATTTT.

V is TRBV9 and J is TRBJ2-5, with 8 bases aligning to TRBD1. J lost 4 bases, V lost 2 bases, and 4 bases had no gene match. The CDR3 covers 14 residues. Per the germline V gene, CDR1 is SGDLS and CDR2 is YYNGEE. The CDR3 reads CASSVGRGRETQYF. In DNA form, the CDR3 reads TGTGCCAGCAGCGTGGGCAGGGGGCGAGAGACCCAGTACTTC.